This entry lists 18 T cell receptor beta chains sequenced from one sample in a study of cytomegalovirus exposure and HLA in healthy donors. In the PCR, 60 Vbeta and 13 Jbeta primers were used. Profiling relied on immunoSEQ multiplex PCR, and the TCRdb table lists in-frame clones only, not all of them. The sample contains about 130,000 clones, 70% to 85% of which appear only once. Sequenced: PBMCs. The receptors shown here come from a woman aged 60 to 75 in good health and CMV-seropositive.

This chain connects TRBV11-3 to TRBJ2-7; tentatively, D is TRBD1 (5 bases). This CDR3 spans 14 amino acids. Germline V gene data show CDR1 as SGHNT and CDR2 as YENEEA. V lost 5 bases, J lost 7 bases, and 18 bases lay in between. CDR3 DNA: TGTGCCAGCAGCCTAGGTGGCAGGGCGCGAGAGCAGTACTTC. Amino acids: CASSLGGRAREQYF.

The chain recombines TRBV29-1 with TRBJ2-3; 13 positions match TRBD2. Germline CDR1 reads SQVTM; CDR2 reads ANQGSEA. V lost 6 bases, J lost 2 bases, and 5 bases stayed unmatched. This CDR3 region has 15 residues. The CDR3 sequence is CSVRTSGGLTDTQYF. Written as DNA, the CDR3 is TGCAGCGTCCGGACTAGCGGGGGACTCACAGATACGCAGTATTTT.

The rearrangement uses TRBV7-2 and TRBJ1-3, with D maybe TRBD1 (5 bases). This CDR3 comprises 13 residues. V was pared by 0 bases and J by 6 bases, with 6 bases between. Germline CDR1 reads SGHTA; CDR2 reads FQGNSA. The CDR3 protein is CASSLAGQNTIYF. CDR3 coding DNA: TGTGCCAGCAGCTTAGCGGGGCAAAACACCATATATTTT.

V usage is TRBV6-5 and J usage is TRBJ2-7; 9 nucleotides align to TRBD1. Trimming removed 4 bases from V and 4 bases from J; junction bases left unmatched: 8. The germline V gene has CDR1 MNHEY and CDR2 SVGAGI. The CDR3 covers 15 residues. Here the CDR3 DNA reads TGTGCCAGCAGTTCGCCGGGACAGGGTTTTTACGAGCAGTACTTC. Its protein product is CASSSPGQGFYEQYF.

This clone was counted between two and nine times. The rearrangement uses TRBV13 and TRBJ2-5; TRBD2 agrees at 11 bases. The CDR3 consists of 16 residues. From germline, CDR1 is PRHDT and CDR2 FYEKMQ (reference sequence). The ends lost 4 bases at V and 1 base at J; junction bases unmatched: 5. The CDR3 reads CASSSRLAGFQETQYF. CDR3 DNA: TGTGCCAGCAGCTCGAGACTAGCGGGGTTCCAAGAGACCCAGTACTTC.

The rearrangement uses TRBV6-6 and TRBJ2-3, with TRBD2 identical over 8 bases. The J segment lost 1 base and the V segment lost 6 bases, leaving 0 bases of the junction unmatched. The CDR3 extends over 13 amino acids. CDR1 and CDR2 (germline): MNHNY, SVGAGI (reference sequence). The CDR3 bases are TGTGCCAGCAGGCGGGGGGGCACAGATACGCAGTATTTT. Amino acid sequence: CASRRGGTDTQYF.

As regards this clone: At one boundary the junction diverges from the germline segment, which might be a read error. This chain uses TRBV7-9 with TRBJ1-6; D is ambiguous. The V gene's germline CDR1 is SEHNR and CDR2 FQNEAQ (reference sequence). The CDR3 has 12 amino acids. CDR3 residues: CSSSHYNSPLHF. The CDR3 DNA is TGTTCCAGCAGTCATTATAATTCACCCCTCCACTTT.

V is TRBV27 and J is TRBJ2-7; the match to TRBD1 covers 9 bases. This CDR3 has 17 residues. After removal of 0 bases from V and 5 bases from J, the junction contained 11 bases not matched to a gene. The germline CDR1 and CDR2 sequences are MNHEY and SMNVEV (reference sequence). The CDR3, as DNA: TGTGCCAGCAGTTTATCGAGTACCGGGACAGGGATCCACGAGCAGTACTTC. Its protein product is CASSLSSTGTGIHEQYF.

The rearrangement links TRBV7-9 to TRBJ2-7; TRBD1 matches 10 bases. This CDR3 is 16 amino acids long. Unmatched junction bases numbered 11, after V lost 5 bases and J lost 4 bases. Germline CDR1 is SEHNR and CDR2 is FQNEAQ (reference sequence). The CDR3 reads CASSPSTGQGMYEQYF. In nucleotides, the CDR3 is TGTGCCAGCAGCCCCAGCACGGGACAGGGGATGTACGAGCAGTACTTC. The whole variable domain, remainder taken from reference TRBV7-9 and TRBJ2-7, is DTGVSQNPRHKITKRGQNVTFRCDPISEHNRLYWYRQTLGQGPEFLTYFQNEAQLEKSRLLSDRFSAERPKGSFSTLEIQRTEQGDSAMYLCASSPSTGQGMYEQYFGPGTRLTVT.

This chain uses TRBV5-6 with TRBJ2-1; D gene unclear. Trimming pared 0 bases from V and 5 bases from J, leaving 6 bases between. Germline CDR1 is SGHDT and CDR2 is YYEEEE. The length of the CDR3 is 13 residues. Here the CDR3 DNA reads TGTGCCAGCAGCTTGGTCAGAAACAATGAGCAGTTCTTC. Its translation: CASSLVRNNEQFF.

The chain uses TRBV6-5 and TRBJ1-2; 7 nucleotides line up with TRBD1. The germline V gene encodes CDR1 MNHEY and CDR2 SVGAGI. The CDR3 covers 13 residues. Trimming removed 5 bases from V and 2 bases from J; junction bases left unmatched: 2. CDR3 nucleotides: TGTGCCAGCAGTCCCAGGGGGAACTATGGCTACACCTTC. It encodes CASSPRGNYGYTF.

CDR3 sequence reads: CASSSQVGAQHF. The DNA for the CDR3 is TGTGCCAGCAGCTCACAGGTTGGGGCCCAGCATTTT. The gene calls are TRBV5-6 and TRBJ1-5; possible D gene TRBD1, 5 bases. Germline-derived CDR1 and CDR2 are SGHDT and YYEEEE. CDR3 length equals 12 residues. Trimming removed 3 bases from V and 11 bases from J, with 12 bases in between.

The chain links TRBV7-8 to TRBJ2-7; D unresolved. V shed 5 bases and J shed 7 bases, with 9 bases lying between them. Germline lookup yields CDR1 SGHVS and CDR2 FQNEAQ. CDR3 length equals 11 residues. The CDR3 DNA sequence: TGTGCCAGCAGCCCCGCGAGAGAGCAGTACTTC. Translation gives CASSPAREQYF.

The J gene is TRBJ2-7, the V gene TRBV19; no reliable D call. Per germline, CDR1 LNHDA and CDR2 SQIVND (reference sequence). V lost 6 bases and J lost 0, with 12 bases in between. The CDR3 is 14 residues long. CDR3 residues: CASSPTGTSYEQYF. DNA for the CDR3: TGTGCCAGTAGCCCCACCGGTACCTCCTACGAGCAGTACTTC.

This sequence joins TRBV9 and TRBJ2-4, with a possible D match to TRBD1 (6 bases). This CDR3 is 19 amino acids long. Between the trimmed V and J ends, which lost 4 bases and 3 bases, there was a span of 26 bases. Germline V gene sequence: CDR1 SGDLS, CDR2 YYNGEE. CDR3 residues: CASSPYPGGQTTLKNIQYF. CDR3 in DNA: TGTGCCAGCAGCCCCTACCCCGGTGGACAGACAACCCTCAAAAACATTCAGTACTTC. The entire variable domain, with the rest obtained from reference TRBV9 and TRBJ2-4, is as follows: DSGVTQTPKHLITATGQRVTLRCSPRSGDLSVYWYQQSLDQGLQFLIQYYNGEERAKGNILERFSAQQFPDLHSELNLSSLELGDSALYFCASSPYPGGQTTLKNIQYFGAGTRLSVL.

The V gene is TRBV10-2, the J gene TRBJ2-3; possibly TRBD1 for D (6 bases). Germline V gives CDR1 WSHSY, CDR2 SAAADI. Trimming pared 8 bases from V and 0 bases from J, leaving 12 bases between. The CDR3 loop spans 14 amino acids. The CDR3 region has the DNA TGCGCCAGCGATCCGGGACACAGCACAGATACGCAGTATTTT. Translated, it gives CASDPGHSTDTQYF.

The genes are TRBV6-5 and TRBJ1-1, with TRBD1 as a possible D gene (6 bases). CDR3 length equals 14 residues. V was shortened by 6 bases and J by 12 bases, with 23 bases between the two germline ends. Germline CDR1 and CDR2: MNHEY and SVGAGI. CDR3 protein: CASRVFMDRTVTFF. The CDR3 DNA is TGTGCCAGCAGGGTCTTTATGGACAGAACCGTAACTTTCTTT.

The chain joins TRBV9 to TRBJ2-1; D remains ambiguous. In germline, CDR1 is SGDLS, CDR2 YYNGEE. V lost 0 bases, J lost 5 bases, and 18 bases lay in between. The CDR3 extends over 17 amino acids. The CDR3 nucleotides read TGTGCCAGCAGCGTAGACCCTTCTTACCAGTACGACAATGAGCAGTTCTTC. The encoded protein is CASSVDPSYQYDNEQFF.